This T cell receptor beta chain stems from a study of control samples from healthy donors and cancer patients. The CDR3 runs 12 residues. Germline lookup yields CDR1 SNHLY and CDR2 FYNNEI. Deletions cut 6 bases from V and 4 bases from J, with 9 bases between. Libraries were prepared by immunoSEQ multiplex PCR; TCRdb keeps only in-frame clonotypes and omits some of them. The sample carries roughly 55,000 clones, more than 85% recorded once. Sequencing was carried out using PBMCs. The rearrangement links TRBV2 to TRBJ1-1, with D unclear. This sequence originates from a man between 35 and 55 years old with colorectal cancer. The CDR3 DNA reads TGTGCCAGCAGCAGGAATCCCACTGAAGCTTTCTTT. Protein: CASSRNPTEAFF.